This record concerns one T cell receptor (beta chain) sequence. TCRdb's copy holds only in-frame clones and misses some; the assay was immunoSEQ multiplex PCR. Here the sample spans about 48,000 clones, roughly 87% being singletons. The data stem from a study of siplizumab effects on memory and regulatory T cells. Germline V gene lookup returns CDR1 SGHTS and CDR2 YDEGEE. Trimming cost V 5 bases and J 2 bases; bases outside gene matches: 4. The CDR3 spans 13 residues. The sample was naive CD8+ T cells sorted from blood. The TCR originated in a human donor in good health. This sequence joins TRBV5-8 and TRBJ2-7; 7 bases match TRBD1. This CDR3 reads CASSFQGAYEQYF. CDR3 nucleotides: TGTGCCAGCAGTTTCCAGGGGGCCTACGAGCAGTACTTC.